This record looks at one T cell receptor beta chain sequence and its context. The antigen remains undetermined. The data stem from a study of T cells after yellow fever vaccination. The study's findings and limits: FACS-sorted repertoires could contain abundant clonotypes contaminating from the bulk population.

Production of TCR cDNA was by 5'RACE template switching, which also added a universal primer site and UMIs. TCRdb fed the 5' RACE reads into MiXCR, producing one record per CDR3 protein. The table shows around 530,000 distinct CDR3 sequences, with approximately 16% occurring only once. The CDR3 is 15 amino acids. V was pared by 3 bases and J by 7 bases, with 13 bases between. Germline values: CDR1 SEHNR, CDR2 FQNEAQ (reference sequence). This receptor was obtained from a man aged 18 to 35 who received the YFV17D yellow fever vaccine. V and J are TRBV7-9 and TRBJ1-6; D not resolved. This sample comprised PBMCs, obtained 5 days after the first yellow fever vaccination. Here the CDR3 reads CASSFEGSGNSPLHF. DNA for the CDR3: TGTGCCAGCAGCTTCGAGGGTTCGGGGAATTCACCCCTCCACTTT.